Below are 11 T cell receptor beta chains sequenced from a single sample in a study of blood T cell repertoires in COVID-19. Libraries were prepared by immunoSEQ multiplex PCR; TCRdb keeps only in-frame clonotypes and omits some of them. Seen here are some 38,000 clones, about 90% observed once, and the top ten hold approximately 14%. The material sequenced was peripheral blood. These TCRs come from a woman aged 30 to 39 in a cohort sampled during active COVID-19.

The chain joins TRBV28 to TRBJ2-1; 11 nucleotides agree with TRBD2. This CDR3 has 15 residues. Germline assignment: CDR1 MDHEN and CDR2 SYDVKM. The ends lost 5 bases at V and 9 bases at J; junction bases unmatched: 9. As DNA, the CDR3 is TGTGCCAGCAGTAAGACCGGGACTAGCGGTCCTGAGCAGTTCTTC. Protein: CASSKTGTSGPEQFF.

The chain joins TRBV15 to TRBJ1-2; 8 bases match TRBD1. The CDR3 is made up of 16 amino acids. J lost 7 bases, V lost 0 bases, and 10 bases had no gene match. The germline gives CDR1 LNHNV, CDR2 YYDKDF (reference sequence). The CDR3 reads CATSRDGMTGVGGYTF. CDR3 DNA sequence: TGTGCCACCAGCAGAGATGGAATGACAGGGGTAGGTGGCTACACCTTC.

The V gene is TRBV3-1 (or the pseudogene TRBV3-2), the J gene TRBJ2-4; 10 bases match TRBD2. Germline lookup yields CDR1 LGHDT and CDR2 YNNKEL (reference sequence). Trimming cost V 6 bases and J 9 bases; bases outside gene matches: 11. The CDR3 sequence is 15 residues long. In nucleotides, the CDR3 is TGTGCCAGCAGGTTCGCTAGCGGGAGAGAGGGCATTCAGTACTTC. Amino acid sequence: CASRFASGREGIQYF.

The chain joins TRBV25-1 to TRBJ1-3; D gene ambiguous. Germline CDR1 is MGHDK and CDR2 is SYGVNS. The CDR3 is 13 residues long. V was pared by 4 bases and J by 4 bases, with 8 bases between. The CDR3 reads CASSVPAGNTIYF. The CDR3 region has the DNA TGTGCCAGCAGTGTACCAGCGGGAAACACCATATATTTT.

J is TRBJ2-7 and V is TRBV24-1, with no clear D. The CDR3 runs to 11 residues. V was cut by 1 base and J by 8 bases, with 5 bases left in between. Germline assignment: CDR1 KGHDR and CDR2 SFDVKD. The CDR3: CATSDFGQQYF. CDR3 nucleotide sequence: TGTGCCACCAGTGATTTTGGGCAGCAGTACTTC.

This clone appeared once. The V call is TRBV28, the J call TRBJ1-3, with D unresolved. The germline CDR1 and CDR2 sequences are MDHEN and SYDVKM. V lost 8 bases and J 7 bases, leaving 18 bases between the germline ends. The CDR3 length is 14 residues. CDR3 DNA sequence: TGTGCCAGCGTAGCCCGAGGATTTCGGAACACCATATATTTT. Amino acids: CASVARGFRNTIYF.

The chain links TRBV4-3 to TRBJ2-1, with TRBD1 matching 7 bases. V lost 4 bases, J lost 4 bases, and 10 bases stayed unmatched. The CDR3 extends over 16 amino acids. Germline V lookup: CDR1 LGHNA, CDR2 YSLEER. As DNA, the CDR3 is TGCGCCAGCAGCCGAGAAAAACAGGACAGGTACAATGAGCAGTTCTTC. Translation gives CASSREKQDRYNEQFF.

The rearrangement uses TRBV5-1 and TRBJ2-3, with 10 bases identical to TRBD2. CDR1 SGHRS and CDR2 YFSETQ come from the germline V gene. V gave up 4 bases and J gave up 5 bases; unmatched junction bases: 16. The CDR3 spans 18 residues. CDR3 residues: CASSTGWASGSTGDTQYF. CDR3 sequence (DNA): TGCGCCAGCAGCACGGGGTGGGCTAGCGGGAGCACGGGAGATACGCAGTATTTT.

This rearrangement joins TRBV9 to TRBJ2-1; D perhaps matches TRBD2 (6 bases). Trimming removed 0 bases from V and 9 bases from J, with 13 bases in between. This CDR3 is built from 14 residues. CDR1 is SGDLS, CDR2 YYNGEE, per germline. The CDR3 bases are TGTGCCAGCAGCGTAGTCCTGGGGGGAGGTGAGCAGTTCTTC. Its protein product is CASSVVLGGGEQFF.

The chain joins TRBV7-2 to TRBJ1-2, with D maybe TRBD1 (6 bases). Between the trimmed V and J ends, which lost 5 bases and 4 bases, there was a span of 11 bases. This CDR3 spans 13 amino acids. Germline V CDR1 and CDR2: SGHTA, FQGNSA. CDR3 sequence reads: CASSPDRSYGYTF. In DNA, the CDR3 is TGTGCCAGCAGCCCTGACAGGAGCTATGGCTACACCTTC.

This chain connects TRBV30 to TRBJ1-2, with 7 bases fitting TRBD1. The CDR3 is 17 residues long. Germline values: CDR1 GTSNPN, CDR2 SVGIG (reference sequence). After removal of 4 bases from V and 8 bases from J, the junction contained 22 bases not matched to a gene. CDR3 bases: TGTGCCTGGAATTGGCGCGGCAGGGGGACCTCAACAAGGGGCTACACCTTC. Translated, it gives CAWNWRGRGTSTRGYTF.